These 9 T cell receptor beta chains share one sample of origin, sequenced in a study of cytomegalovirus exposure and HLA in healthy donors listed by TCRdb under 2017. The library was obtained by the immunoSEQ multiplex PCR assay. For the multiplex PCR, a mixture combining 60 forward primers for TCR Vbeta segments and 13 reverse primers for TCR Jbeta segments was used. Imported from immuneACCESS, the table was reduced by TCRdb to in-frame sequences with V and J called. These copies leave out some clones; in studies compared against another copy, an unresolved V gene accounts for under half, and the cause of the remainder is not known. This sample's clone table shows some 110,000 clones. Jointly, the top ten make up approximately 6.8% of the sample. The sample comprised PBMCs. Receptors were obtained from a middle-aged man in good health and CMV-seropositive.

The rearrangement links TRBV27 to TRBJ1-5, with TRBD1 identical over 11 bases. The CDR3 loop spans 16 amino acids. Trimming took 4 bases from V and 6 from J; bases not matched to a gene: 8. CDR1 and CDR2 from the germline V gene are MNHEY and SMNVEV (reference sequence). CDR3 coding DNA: TGTGCCAGCAGTTCCGGACAGGGGGCGCAGGGTCAGCCCCAGCATTTT. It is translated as CASSSGQGAQGQPQHF.

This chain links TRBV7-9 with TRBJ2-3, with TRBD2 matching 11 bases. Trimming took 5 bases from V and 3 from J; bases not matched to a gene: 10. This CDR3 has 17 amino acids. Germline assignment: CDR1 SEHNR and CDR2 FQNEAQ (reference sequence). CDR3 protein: CASSALTGTSGTDTQYF. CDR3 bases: TGTGCCAGCAGCGCCCTGACCGGGACTAGCGGAACAGATACGCAGTATTTT.

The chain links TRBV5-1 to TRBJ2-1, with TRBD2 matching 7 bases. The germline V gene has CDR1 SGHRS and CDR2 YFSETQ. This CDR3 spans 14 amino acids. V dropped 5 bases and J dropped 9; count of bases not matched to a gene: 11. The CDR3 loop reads CASSGGDKVSEQFF. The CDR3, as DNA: TGCGCCAGCAGTGGGGGGGATAAAGTAAGTGAGCAGTTCTTC.

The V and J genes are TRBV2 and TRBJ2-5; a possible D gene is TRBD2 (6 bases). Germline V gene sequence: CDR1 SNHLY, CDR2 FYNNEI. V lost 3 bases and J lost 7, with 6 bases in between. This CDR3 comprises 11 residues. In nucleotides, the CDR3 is TGTGCCAGCAGTGACGGGGGGACCCAGTACTTC. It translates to CASSDGGTQYF.

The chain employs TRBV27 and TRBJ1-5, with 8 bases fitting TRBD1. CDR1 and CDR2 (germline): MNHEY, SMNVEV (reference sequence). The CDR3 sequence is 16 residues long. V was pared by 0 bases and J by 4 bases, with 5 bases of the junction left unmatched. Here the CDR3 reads CASSLSQRQGNQPQHF. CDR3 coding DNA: TGTGCCAGCAGTTTATCCCAACGACAGGGGAATCAGCCCCAGCATTTT.

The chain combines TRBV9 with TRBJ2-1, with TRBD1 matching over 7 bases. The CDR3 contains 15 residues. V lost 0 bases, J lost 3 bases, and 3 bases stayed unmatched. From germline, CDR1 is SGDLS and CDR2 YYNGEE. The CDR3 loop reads CASSVAGGNYNEQFF. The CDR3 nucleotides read TGTGCCAGCAGCGTAGCAGGGGGAAACTACAATGAGCAGTTCTTC.

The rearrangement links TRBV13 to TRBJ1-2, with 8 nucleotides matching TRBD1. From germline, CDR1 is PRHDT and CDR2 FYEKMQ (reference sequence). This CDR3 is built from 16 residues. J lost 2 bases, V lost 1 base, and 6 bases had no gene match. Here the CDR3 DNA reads TGTGCCAGCAGCTTAGCCGGACAGGGTCGAAACTATGGCTACACCTTC. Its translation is CASSLAGQGRNYGYTF.

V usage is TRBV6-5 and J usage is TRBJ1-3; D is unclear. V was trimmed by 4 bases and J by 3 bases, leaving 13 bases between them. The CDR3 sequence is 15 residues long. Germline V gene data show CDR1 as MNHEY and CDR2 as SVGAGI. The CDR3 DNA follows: TGTGCCAGCAGTTCCCTCGGAGGCCGTGGAAACACCATATATTTT. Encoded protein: CASSSLGGRGNTIYF.

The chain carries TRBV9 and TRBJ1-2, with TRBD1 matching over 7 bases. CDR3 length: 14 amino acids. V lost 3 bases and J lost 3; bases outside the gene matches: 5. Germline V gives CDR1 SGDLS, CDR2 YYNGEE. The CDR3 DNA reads TGTGCCAGCAGCGCAAATCAGGGGGACTATGGCTACACCTTC. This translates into CASSANQGDYGYTF.